Listed here are 2 T cell receptor beta chains from one sample, sequenced in a study of blood T cell repertoires in COVID-19 (dated by TCRdb to about 2020). The receptor library was made with the immunoSEQ multiplex PCR assay. TCRdb stores this immuneACCESS table with in-frame sequences only. Part of the clones is absent; in the studies checked, under half of the shortfall reflects unresolved V genes, and no reason is known for the rest. The sample contains about 75,000 clones, 75% to 90% of them found a single time. Approximately 2.5% of the sample comes from the top ten. The sequencing sample was made of peripheral blood. The receptors originated from a human donor in a cohort sampled during active COVID-19.

This CDR3 is CAAGAGMVYGYTF. CDR3 nucleotide sequence: TGTGCCGCGGGAGCAGGGATGGTCTATGGCTACACCTTC. The rearrangement joins TRBV27 to TRBJ1-2; tentative D call: TRBD1 (5 bases). The CDR3 totals 13 residues. The V gene lost 11 bases and the J gene lost 4 bases, with 17 bases spanning the gap. The germline gives CDR1 MNHEY, CDR2 SMNVEV (reference sequence).

The rearrangement joins TRBV28 to TRBJ2-2; D remains unclear. Germline V gives CDR1 MDHEN, CDR2 SYDVKM. This CDR3 comprises 12 residues. Trimming left V 6 bases short and J 6 bases short, with 8 bases between. The CDR3 coding sequence is TGTGCCAGCAGCCTCCCGGCCGGGGAGCTGTTTTTT. It translates to CASSLPAGELFF.